Following are 23 T cell receptor beta chains from one sample sequenced in a study of T-cell reconstitution after alpha-beta-depleted transplantation in children. TCRbeta library preparation incorporated unique molecular identifiers. TCRdb independently ran MiXCR on the PCR reads; one entry per CDR3 protein. The sample has roughly 340,000 distinct CDR3 sequences; 15% to 20% are singletons. The input for sequencing was PBMCs, mostly from graft donor cells, taken 360 days after TCRalphabeta/CD19-depleted stem cell transplant. Receptors were obtained from a male patient under 10 years old who had a stem cell transplant for acute lymphoblastic leukemia, so the T cells may come from the graft donor.

The chain combines TRBV2 with TRBJ1-5; 12 positions agree with TRBD1. The CDR3 totals 20 residues. CDR1 is SNHLY and CDR2 is FYNNEI in the germline V gene. The J segment lost 3 bases and the V segment lost 4 bases, leaving 16 bases of the junction unmatched. The CDR3 sequence is CASSVAPGQGATVYNQPQHF. CDR3 nucleotide sequence: TGTGCCAGCAGTGTGGCCCCGGGACAGGGGGCCACGGTTTACAATCAGCCCCAGCATTTT.

As for this clonotype: One junction end does not reproduce the germline sequence, and a read error may be involved. This sequence joins TRBV5-1 and TRBJ2-7; 10 bases align to TRBD1. The germline CDR1 and CDR2 sequences are SGHRS and YFSETQ. CDR3 length: 14 residues. In DNA form, the CDR3 reads TGCGCCAGCAACTTGGGGACAGGGGCACACGAGCAGTACTTC. Its translation is CASNLGTGAHEQYF.

The table lists this clonotype with a few counts. The chain joins TRBV4-3 to TRBJ2-1; maybe TRBD1 (6 bases). The germline V gene has CDR1 LGHNA and CDR2 YSLEER. This CDR3 region has 15 residues. The V gene lost 0 bases and the J gene lost 3 bases, with 9 bases spanning the gap. The DNA for the CDR3 is TGCGCCAGCAGCCAAGATAGACAGGACTACAATGAGCAGTTCTTC. Translated: CASSQDRQDYNEQFF.

This clonotype has a count of ten or more. The chain combines TRBV4-1 with TRBJ2-1; D is uncertain. The CDR3 extends over 17 amino acids. Germline CDR1 and CDR2: MGHRA and YSYEKL. V was trimmed by 0 bases and J by 0 bases, leaving 12 bases between them. The DNA of the CDR3 is TGCGCCAGCAGCCAAGATCGGCTGGTGCACTCCTACAATGAGCAGTTCTTC. Translation gives CASSQDRLVHSYNEQFF.

This clonotype was observed a single time. The CDR3 nucleotides are TGTGCCAGCAGCTTGTCAAGGGCACGATACACAGATACGCAGTATTTT. It is translated as CASSLSRARYTDTQYF. The chain combines TRBV5-5 with TRBJ2-3; D uncertain. Germline V lookup: CDR1 SGHKS, CDR2 YYEKEE (reference sequence). The CDR3 length is 16 residues. Trimming pared 1 base from V and 2 bases from J, leaving 14 bases between.

In this sample, this clonotype turned up a few times. The rearrangement links TRBV27 to TRBJ2-5; 8 bases align to TRBD2. The V and J ends lost 4 bases and 3 bases, in that order; junction bases with no gene match: 10. This CDR3 has 16 amino acids. Germline V gene data show CDR1 as MNHEY and CDR2 as SMNVEV (reference sequence). Here the CDR3 reads CASSYAGGLYKETQYF. CDR3 sequence (DNA): TGTGCCAGCAGTTACGCGGGAGGCCTATATAAAGAGACCCAGTACTTC.

This clonotype was found a few times. V and J are TRBV10-3 and TRBJ1-6, with 10 bases fitting TRBD1. The V and J ends lost 2 bases and 7 bases, in that order; junction bases with no gene match: 2. This CDR3 has 15 residues. Germline CDR1 is ENHRY and CDR2 is SYGVKD. The DNA of the CDR3 is TGTGCCATCAGTGAGCTGGGACAGGGGAATTCACCCCTCCACTTT. Translated: CAISELGQGNSPLHF.

This clonotype showed up just a few times. V gene TRBV4-1 combines with J gene TRBJ2-5, with 7 bases that match TRBD1. With V trimmed by 6 bases and J by 5 bases, 9 bases remained unmatched. The CDR3 contains 14 residues. The V gene's germline CDR1 is MGHRA and CDR2 YSYEKL. CDR3 coding DNA: TGCGCCAGCAGTCCAACAGGGGCACGGGAGACCCAGTACTTC. Translation: CASSPTGARETQYF.

This clonotype was recorded a few times. The gene calls are TRBV4-3 and TRBJ1-1; maybe TRBD1 (5 bases). The germline V gene encodes CDR1 LGHNA and CDR2 YSLEER. CDR3 length: 19 amino acids. V was pared by 1 base and J by 0 bases, with 21 bases between. CDR3 loop: CASSQGLIRDGPMNTEAFF. CDR3 coding DNA: TGCGCCAGCAGCCAAGGCCTAATCCGGGACGGCCCAATGAACACTGAAGCTTTCTTT.

The rearrangement links TRBV6-2 or TRBV6-3 to TRBJ1-1, with a possible D match to TRBD1 (5 bases). Germline V CDR1 and CDR2: MNHEY, SVGEGT. The CDR3 is 16 residues long. The V end lost 0 bases, the J end lost 7 bases, and 18 bases lay between the germline ends. The CDR3 DNA follows: TGTGCCAGCAGTTACTCGAAAGGGGCGAGGACCCTTGAAGCTTTCTTT. Its protein is CASSYSKGARTLEAFF.

This chain links TRBV18 with TRBJ2-1, with TRBD2 matching over 9 bases. The germline V gene has CDR1 KGHSH and CDR2 LQKENI. The CDR3 loop spans 15 amino acids. With V trimmed by 1 base and J by 6 bases, 4 bases remained unmatched. This CDR3 is CASSPRGRVPNEQFF. The CDR3 DNA sequence: TGTGCCAGCTCACCACGCGGGAGGGTCCCCAATGAGCAGTTCTTC. The complete variable domain, with remaining parts taken from reference TRBV18 and TRBJ2-1, reads NAGVMQNPRHLVRRRGQEARLRCSPMKGHSHVYWYRQLPEEGLKFMVYLQKENIIDESGMPKERFSAEFPKEGPSILRIQQVVRGDSAAYFCASSPRGRVPNEQFFGPGTRLTVL.

J is TRBJ1-1 and V is TRBV4-1, with 7 nucleotides matching TRBD1. The CDR3 is 18 amino acids. Germline lookup yields CDR1 MGHRA and CDR2 YSYEKL. Trimming at V came to 1 base and at J to 2 bases, leaving 13 bases not matched to a gene. CDR3 coding DNA: TGCGCCAGCAGCCAAGGCCGCCCGAACAGGGGTCGAAACACTGAAGCTTTCTTT. Its translation: CASSQGRPNRGRNTEAFF.

This clonotype has only a few counts. V gene TRBV28 combines with J gene TRBJ2-2, with D maybe TRBD2 (5 bases). The CDR3 has 18 residues. Looked up from germline, CDR1 is MDHEN and CDR2 is SYDVKM. V shed 5 bases and J shed 7 bases, with 26 bases lying between them. The CDR3 nucleotides are TGTGCCAGCAGTAATAGAATGGTCGTGCTAGCCTCCCTCGGGGAGCTGTTTTTT. Residues: CASSNRMVVLASLGELFF.

This clonotype was detected a few times. V is TRBV11-2 and J is TRBJ2-5; TRBD1 aligns across 9 bases. V lost 3 bases and J lost 5; bases outside the gene matches: 10. This CDR3 is built from 16 residues. Germline V gene sequence: CDR1 SGHAT, CDR2 FQNNGV. The CDR3 DNA follows: TGTGCCAGCAGCTTCGACCCGGGACAGGGTGTGGAGACCCAGTACTTC. Translation gives CASSFDPGQGVETQYF. Complete variable domain (other parts from reference TRBV11-2 and TRBJ2-5): EAGVAQSPRYKIIEKRQSVAFWCNPISGHATLYWYQQILGQGPKLLIQFQNNGVVDDSQLPKDRFSAERLKGVDSTLKIQPAKLEDSAVYLCASSFDPGQGVETQYFGPGTRLLVL.

V and J are TRBV7-9 and TRBJ2-3, with D uncertain. Germline loops: CDR1 SEHNR, CDR2 FQNEAQ (reference sequence). V was trimmed by 5 bases and J by 0 bases, leaving 12 bases between them. The CDR3 sequence is 15 residues long. The CDR3 nucleotides read TGTGCCAGCAGCCCCCGGGCGGTTAGCACAGATACGCAGTATTTT. Its translation is CASSPRAVSTDTQYF.

The chain employs TRBV19 and TRBJ1-4; TRBD1 is a possible D gene (5 bases). The V gene lost 8 bases and the J gene lost 3 bases, with 7 bases spanning the gap. The germline gives CDR1 LNHDA, CDR2 SQIVND (reference sequence). This CDR3 comprises 12 residues. CDR3 in DNA: TGTGCCAGTGGGACGGCTAATGAAAAACTGTTTTTT. Translated: CASGTANEKLFF. The variable domain in full, with the rest retrieved from reference TRBV19 and TRBJ1-4, is DGGITQSPKYLFRKEGQNVTLSCEQNLNHDAMYWYRQDPGQGLRLIYYSQIVNDFQKGDIAEGYSVSREKKESFPLTVTSAQKNPTAFYLCASGTANEKLFFGSGTQLSVL.

This chain joins TRBV4-2 and TRBJ2-7; D is perhaps TRBD2 (5 bases). This CDR3 has 13 amino acids. V lost 4 bases, J lost 2 bases, and 9 bases lay in between. Per germline, CDR1 LGHNA and CDR2 YNFKEQ. The CDR3: CASSPSSTYEQYF. For the CDR3, the DNA is TGTGCCAGCAGCCCTAGCAGCACCTACGAGCAGTACTTC.

This clonotype was seen only once. The CDR3 loop reads CASSQVLAGSTGSPLHF. For the CDR3, the DNA is TGCGCCAGCAGCCAAGTCCTCGCGGGATCAACAGGTTCACCCCTCCACTTT. The chain has TRBV4-1 and TRBJ1-6; a possible D gene is TRBD1 (5 bases). V was trimmed by 1 base and J by 9 bases, leaving 19 bases between them. Germline assignment: CDR1 MGHRA and CDR2 YSYEKL. The CDR3 contains 17 residues.

This clonotype was seen only a few times. The V gene is TRBV28, the J gene TRBJ2-1; 7 positions match TRBD2. The CDR3 length is 15 residues. Per germline, CDR1 MDHEN and CDR2 SYDVKM. The junction had 10 bases not matched to a gene; V was cut back by 5 bases and J by 6 bases. Here the CDR3 reads CASSESGLAVNEQFF. In DNA form, the CDR3 reads TGTGCCAGCAGTGAATCGGGGCTAGCGGTCAATGAGCAGTTCTTC.

This clonotype was seen a handful of times. This chain joins TRBV3-1 and TRBJ2-2, with TRBD2 as a possible D gene (6 bases). Trimming cost V 4 bases and J 7 bases, with 16 bases left between them. CDR1 is LGHDT, CDR2 YNNKEL, per germline (reference sequence). The CDR3 consists of 15 residues. The chain's CDR3 is CASSPSVSGHGELFF. The CDR3 nucleotides are TGTGCCAGCAGCCCATCGGTTAGCGGCCACGGGGAGCTGTTTTTT.

The chain uses TRBV6-2 or TRBV6-3 and TRBJ2-7, with D unresolved. The CDR3 is 14 amino acids. The V end was cut by 3 bases, the J end by 0 bases, with 9 bases between. CDR1 is MNHEY and CDR2 is SVGEGT in the germline V gene. The CDR3 loop is CASSYDPSSYEQYF. The CDR3 DNA follows: TGTGCCAGCAGTTATGACCCAAGCTCCTACGAGCAGTACTTC.

This clonotype was recorded at least ten times. The J gene is TRBJ2-5, the V gene TRBV12-3 or TRBV12-4; 9 nucleotides match TRBD1. The trim removed 5 bases at V and 1 base at J, leaving 8 bases unmatched. The CDR3 is 16 residues long. The CDR3 DNA sequence: TGTGCCAGCAGTACTAGCCCGGGACAGGGCCAAGAGACCCAGTACTTC. It specifies CASSTSPGQGQETQYF.

Only a few counts were recorded for this clonotype. The chain employs TRBV20-1 and TRBJ2-2; D perhaps matches TRBD1 (5 bases). CDR3 length equals 16 residues. From germline, CDR1 is DFQATT and CDR2 SNEGSKA (reference sequence). Trimming stripped 1 base from V and 6 bases from J, with 18 bases between. As DNA, the CDR3 is TGCAGTGCTAGAGGGGCAGGGCAGGGTGTCTCCGGGGAGCTGTTTTTT. Amino acid sequence: CSARGAGQGVSGELFF.